A single sample gave rise to the 15 T cell receptor beta chains below, sequenced in a study of PD-L1 blockade in urothelial cancer. Sequencing was performed with immunoSEQ multiplex PCR; in TCRdb, only in-frame clones are kept and a portion is missing. Among nearly 30,000 clones listed, about 89% were seen once. The sequencing used PBMCs, collected around atezolizumab (anti-PD-L1) treatment. These receptors all come from a man aged 45-65 years with urothelial cancer.

J is TRBJ2-1 and V is TRBV14; TRBD2 matches 12 bases. Germline CDR1 and CDR2: SGHDN and FVKESK. This CDR3 is 16 amino acids long. Trimming removed 1 base from V and 2 bases from J; junction bases left unmatched: 0. The CDR3 spells CASSQGLAGAYNEQFF. The DNA of the CDR3 is TGTGCCAGCAGCCAAGGACTAGCGGGGGCCTACAATGAGCAGTTCTTC.

In its sample, this clone was seen once. The chain has TRBV7-9 and TRBJ2-1; 11 nucleotides line up with TRBD2. The CDR3 totals 15 residues. V lost 5 bases, J lost 4 bases, and 4 bases stayed unmatched. From germline, CDR1 is SEHNR and CDR2 FQNEAQ (reference sequence). The CDR3 DNA follows: TGTGCCAGCAGCCCTACTAGCGGGAGTTACAATGAGCAGTTCTTC. Amino acid sequence: CASSPTSGSYNEQFF.

The rearrangement links TRBV27 to TRBJ2-1, with 11 positions matching TRBD2. This CDR3 is built from 15 residues. J gave up 7 bases and V 4 bases, and 6 bases lay outside the gene matches. In germline, CDR1 is MNHEY, CDR2 SMNVEV (reference sequence). CDR3 region: CASSYLAGGQNEQFF. As DNA, the CDR3 is TGTGCCAGCAGTTACCTAGCGGGAGGTCAAAATGAGCAGTTCTTC.

This clone was observed a single time. V is TRBV5-1 and J is TRBJ2-3; possibly TRBD1 for D (6 bases). There are 15 residues in the CDR3. The germline V gene has CDR1 SGHRS and CDR2 YFSETQ. V lost 4 bases to trimming and J lost 0 bases, with 12 bases between them. In nucleotides, the CDR3 is TGCGCCAGCAGCCAGGACAGCTATAGCACAGATACGCAGTATTTT. Encoded protein: CASSQDSYSTDTQYF.

CDR3 coding DNA: TGTGCCAGTAGTATAGGAATGACAGGAGTCTACGAGCAGTACTTC. It yields the protein CASSIGMTGVYEQYF. The rearrangement joins TRBV19 to TRBJ2-7; D is perhaps TRBD1 (6 bases). The CDR3 has 15 residues. The germline V and J ends were trimmed by 1 base and 3 bases, with 13 bases remaining between them. Germline lookup yields CDR1 LNHDA and CDR2 SQIVND (reference sequence).

This chain links TRBV6-1 with TRBJ1-5; D is perhaps TRBD1 (6 bases). CDR1 and CDR2 from the germline V gene are MNHNS and SASEGT. The V gene lost 3 bases and the J gene lost 2 bases, with 14 bases spanning the gap. This CDR3 has 16 amino acids. CDR3 nucleotides: TGTGCCAGCAGTGAGAGGGACACCGGGGGCAATCAGCCCCAGCATTTT. Translation gives CASSERDTGGNQPQHF.

In this sample, this clone turned up once. This chain connects TRBV2 to TRBJ2-1; D is ambiguous. The germline V gene encodes CDR1 SNHLY and CDR2 FYNNEI. The CDR3 loop spans 13 amino acids. The germline V and J ends were trimmed by 5 bases and 7 bases, with 12 bases remaining between them. The CDR3 protein is CASSFYEENEQFF. CDR3 nucleotides: TGTGCCAGCAGTTTCTATGAAGAGAATGAGCAGTTCTTC.

The chain's CDR3 is CASSWGTGRNSPLHF. The CDR3 nucleotides read TGTGCCAGCAGCTGGGGAACAGGACGTAATTCACCCCTCCACTTT. This rearrangement joins TRBV27 to TRBJ1-6; D is perhaps TRBD1 (5 bases). This CDR3 is built from 15 residues. In germline, CDR1 is MNHEY, CDR2 SMNVEV (reference sequence). V lost 6 bases, J lost 6 bases, and 15 bases lay in between.

The chain carries TRBV2 and TRBJ2-1; the D gene is possibly TRBD2 (5 bases). The germline CDR1 and CDR2 sequences are SNHLY and FYNNEI. CDR3 length equals 12 residues. Trimming removed 2 bases from V and 7 bases from J, with 6 bases in between. The CDR3 spells CASSESGNEQFF. DNA of the CDR3: TGTGCCAGCAGTGAATCGGGGAATGAGCAGTTCTTC.

The chain uses TRBV14 and TRBJ2-5; TRBD2 matches at 12 bases. CDR3 length equals 16 residues. Trimming removed 8 bases from V and 5 bases from J; junction bases left unmatched: 12. The germline V gene has CDR1 SGHDN and CDR2 FVKESK. The CDR3 loop reads CASPELTSGGGETQYF. The CDR3 DNA reads as TGTGCCAGCCCCGAGTTGACTAGCGGGGGCGGGGAGACCCAGTACTTC.

The V gene is TRBV7-2, the J gene TRBJ1-1; 8 positions agree with TRBD1. Germline-derived CDR1 and CDR2 are SGHTA and FQGNSA. The CDR3 loop spans 16 amino acids. V was clipped by 3 bases and J by 3 bases; unmatched bases: 9. The CDR3, as DNA: TGTGCCAGCAGCTTGCTCGACAGGGGTCGGGACACTGAAGCTTTCTTT. Translation: CASSLLDRGRDTEAFF.

V and J are TRBV9 and TRBJ2-6; D possibly corresponds to TRBD1 (6 bases). Looked up from germline, CDR1 is SGDLS and CDR2 is YYNGEE. V was clipped by 0 bases and J by 3 bases, with 13 bases between them. The CDR3 runs 17 residues. The CDR3 spells CASSVEGRGSGANVLTF. The CDR3 nucleotides read TGTGCCAGCAGCGTAGAGGGCAGGGGTAGTGGGGCCAACGTCCTGACTTTC.

The rearrangement uses TRBV15 and TRBJ2-3; the match to TRBD1 covers 7 bases. CDR3 length: 16 amino acids. J was trimmed by 2 bases and V by 4 bases; bases with no gene match: 9. CDR1 and CDR2 (germline): LNHNV, YYDKDF (reference sequence). The CDR3 loop is CATSTRDRLTTDTQYF. The CDR3 DNA reads TGTGCCACCAGCACCCGGGACAGACTCACCACAGATACGCAGTATTTT.

The CDR3 reads CASSPGLAGGTDTQYF. In nucleotides, the CDR3 is TGTGCCAGCAGCCCAGGACTAGCGGGGGGCACAGATACGCAGTATTTT. The chain links TRBV11-2 to TRBJ2-3; TRBD2 matches 13 bases. The CDR3 is 16 residues long. The germline CDR1 and CDR2 sequences are SGHAT and FQNNGV. The V gene end was trimmed by 5 bases and the J gene end by 1 base; junction bases not matched to a gene: 3.

J is TRBJ2-1 and V is TRBV5-4; D might be TRBD2 (5 bases). The V end was cut by 2 bases, the J end by 9 bases, with 12 bases between. The CDR3 is 13 residues long. Germline V gene lookup returns CDR1 SGHNT and CDR2 YYREEE (reference sequence). The CDR3 loop reads CASSFGGIGEQFF. The DNA of the CDR3 is TGTGCCAGCAGCTTTGGAGGTATTGGTGAGCAGTTCTTC. The full variable domain, its missing parts supplied by reference TRBV5-4 and TRBJ2-1, is ETGVTQSPTHLIKTRGQQVTLRCSSQSGHNTVSWYQQALGQGPQFIFQYYREEENGRGNFPPRFSGLQFPNYSSELNVNALELDDSALYLCASSFGGIGEQFFGPGTRLTVL.